This T cell receptor (beta chain) was recovered during a study of beta chain features in type 1 diabetes (dated by TCRdb to the late 2010s). Background for the entire study: Patients and healthy donors did not differ in mean age, gender distribution, total cell number or subset yield. Naive and central memory subsets were obtained from all 28 donors, but regulatory and stem cell-like memory subsets were isolated from only 8 patients and about 8 healthy donors. The study compared the TCRB repertoires of sorted circulating CD4+ T cell subsets in recently diagnosed type 1 diabetes patients with those in matched healthy donors. A total of roughly 99 million sorted cells were examined across all samples, and the number of cells per subset was strongly correlated with RNA yield. On the study overall, not on this receptor specifically: Fewer insertions and more nucleotide deletions at VDJ recombination sites were observed in patients with type 1 diabetes, implying thymic rearrangement abnormalities. Type 1 diabetes patients showed a moderate but significant shortening of TCRB CDR3 length in all four CD4+ subsets. Because small numbers of individuals were included in the HLA sub-analyses, any influence of HLA type on TCRB rearrangement was left unresolved. Naive, central memory and regulatory TCRB repertoires appeared more similar among patients than among healthy donors. Because cDNA was sequenced instead of genomic DNA, activated cells with high expression could be over-represented, although the groups did not differ in activation or CD3 levels. Shorter templates might be favored by PCR, yet because patient and control samples were amplified and corrected together, any such skew would affect both groups equally.

The CDR3 spans 14 residues, from the cysteine through the phenylalanine. Only CDR3 DNA remains: 42 bases, in frame from the first base. CDR1 is given as SNHLY and CDR2 as FYNNEI, both from the germline V gene. V is reduced by 6 bases and J by 0 bases, leaving a spacing of 9 bases between them. All of the isolated RNA was reverse transcribed with the High Capacity cDNA Reverse Transcription Kit, so expressed TCRB transcripts were sequenced. Deep immunoSEQ sequencing was performed on naive, central memory and regulatory T cell samples, with an average of about 3.57 million total reads per sample. Sorted cells were lysed in RLT buffer and RNA was extracted with DNase-treated RNeasy Micro or Mini kits, depending on cell number. Each cell subset was processed separately to prevent cross-contamination, with patient and healthy donor samples processed together. TCRB sequences were amplified from cDNA with the immunoSEQ multiplex PCR, producing 87-bp fragments spanning the CDR3 region. Amplicons were sequenced on the Illumina HiSeq platform. On the authors' methods: PCR bias was computationally corrected using synthetic template baselines, reads within Hamming distance 2 were collapsed, and singletons that could not be merged were discarded. Reads were aligned against IMGT to assign V, D and J genes, CDR3 length and insertions or deletions at six rearrangement sites. Clonotype counts were normalized to sorted cell number within each subset before computing true diversity and Gini coefficients with the tcR R package. The overlap coefficient, calculated on TCRB nucleotide sequences, was used to quantify repertoire sharing. Out-of-frame TCRB sequences from naive cells were analyzed as a proxy for the pre-selection repertoire. The source is immuneACCESS, and TCRdb retained only in-frame sequences with V and J called. Part of the clones is not carried over; for the studies checked, unresolved V genes explain less than half of this, and the remainder is unexplained. V and J calls and clone size are given by that table; D and trimming were obtained from the DNA. Within this sample are 600,000 to 650,000 clones, with about 14% of them counted one time only. The top ten constitute about 0.093% of the sample.

A single peripheral blood draw of around 0.11 L on average was collected from each donor into heparinised tubes. Naive, central memory, regulatory and stem cell-like memory CD4+ T cells were sorted on a BD FACSAria II using a panel including CD45RO, CCR7, CD25, CD127, CD95 and CD27. Purity was above 95% for every sorted population. Right away, PBMCs were isolated by Lymphoprep density gradient centrifugation and were stained directly, with no culture step. To minimize batch effects, samples were stained and sorted in pairs, one healthy donor with one patient per experiment. This clone was counted only a few times. Its antigen is unknown. Per-nucleotide qualities are absent, and no much larger clonotype sits a single base away.

The V and J genes are TRBV2 and TRBJ1-3; the D gene remains uncertain. This TCR was sampled from a man younger than 30 in good health. The specimen was naive CD4+ T cells from blood. The cell subset or site label of this sample denotes: true naive CD4+ T cells. This receptor carries the CDR3 CASRSTYSGNTIYF. Read as DNA, the sequence is TGTGCCAGCAGGTCGACGTACTCTGGAAACACCATATATTTT.